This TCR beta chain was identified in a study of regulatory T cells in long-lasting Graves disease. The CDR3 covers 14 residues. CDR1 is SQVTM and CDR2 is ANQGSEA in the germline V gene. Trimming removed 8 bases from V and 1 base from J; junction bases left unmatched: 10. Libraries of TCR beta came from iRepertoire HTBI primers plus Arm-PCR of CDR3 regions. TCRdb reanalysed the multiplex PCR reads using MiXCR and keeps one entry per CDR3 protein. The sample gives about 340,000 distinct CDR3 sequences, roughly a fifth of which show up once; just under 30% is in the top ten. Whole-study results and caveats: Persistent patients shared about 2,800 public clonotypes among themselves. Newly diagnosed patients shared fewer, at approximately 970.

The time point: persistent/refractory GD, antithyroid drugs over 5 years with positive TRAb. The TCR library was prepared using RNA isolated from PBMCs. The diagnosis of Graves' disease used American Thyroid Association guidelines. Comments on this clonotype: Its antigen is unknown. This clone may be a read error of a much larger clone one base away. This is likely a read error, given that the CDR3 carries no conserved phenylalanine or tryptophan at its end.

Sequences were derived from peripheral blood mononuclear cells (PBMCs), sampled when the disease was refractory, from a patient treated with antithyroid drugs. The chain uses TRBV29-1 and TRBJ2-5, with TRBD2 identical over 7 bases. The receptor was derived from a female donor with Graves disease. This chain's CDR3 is CSSWGAGAQETQYL. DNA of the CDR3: TGCAGCTCCTGGGGCGCGGGAGCCCAAGAGACCCAGTACCTC.